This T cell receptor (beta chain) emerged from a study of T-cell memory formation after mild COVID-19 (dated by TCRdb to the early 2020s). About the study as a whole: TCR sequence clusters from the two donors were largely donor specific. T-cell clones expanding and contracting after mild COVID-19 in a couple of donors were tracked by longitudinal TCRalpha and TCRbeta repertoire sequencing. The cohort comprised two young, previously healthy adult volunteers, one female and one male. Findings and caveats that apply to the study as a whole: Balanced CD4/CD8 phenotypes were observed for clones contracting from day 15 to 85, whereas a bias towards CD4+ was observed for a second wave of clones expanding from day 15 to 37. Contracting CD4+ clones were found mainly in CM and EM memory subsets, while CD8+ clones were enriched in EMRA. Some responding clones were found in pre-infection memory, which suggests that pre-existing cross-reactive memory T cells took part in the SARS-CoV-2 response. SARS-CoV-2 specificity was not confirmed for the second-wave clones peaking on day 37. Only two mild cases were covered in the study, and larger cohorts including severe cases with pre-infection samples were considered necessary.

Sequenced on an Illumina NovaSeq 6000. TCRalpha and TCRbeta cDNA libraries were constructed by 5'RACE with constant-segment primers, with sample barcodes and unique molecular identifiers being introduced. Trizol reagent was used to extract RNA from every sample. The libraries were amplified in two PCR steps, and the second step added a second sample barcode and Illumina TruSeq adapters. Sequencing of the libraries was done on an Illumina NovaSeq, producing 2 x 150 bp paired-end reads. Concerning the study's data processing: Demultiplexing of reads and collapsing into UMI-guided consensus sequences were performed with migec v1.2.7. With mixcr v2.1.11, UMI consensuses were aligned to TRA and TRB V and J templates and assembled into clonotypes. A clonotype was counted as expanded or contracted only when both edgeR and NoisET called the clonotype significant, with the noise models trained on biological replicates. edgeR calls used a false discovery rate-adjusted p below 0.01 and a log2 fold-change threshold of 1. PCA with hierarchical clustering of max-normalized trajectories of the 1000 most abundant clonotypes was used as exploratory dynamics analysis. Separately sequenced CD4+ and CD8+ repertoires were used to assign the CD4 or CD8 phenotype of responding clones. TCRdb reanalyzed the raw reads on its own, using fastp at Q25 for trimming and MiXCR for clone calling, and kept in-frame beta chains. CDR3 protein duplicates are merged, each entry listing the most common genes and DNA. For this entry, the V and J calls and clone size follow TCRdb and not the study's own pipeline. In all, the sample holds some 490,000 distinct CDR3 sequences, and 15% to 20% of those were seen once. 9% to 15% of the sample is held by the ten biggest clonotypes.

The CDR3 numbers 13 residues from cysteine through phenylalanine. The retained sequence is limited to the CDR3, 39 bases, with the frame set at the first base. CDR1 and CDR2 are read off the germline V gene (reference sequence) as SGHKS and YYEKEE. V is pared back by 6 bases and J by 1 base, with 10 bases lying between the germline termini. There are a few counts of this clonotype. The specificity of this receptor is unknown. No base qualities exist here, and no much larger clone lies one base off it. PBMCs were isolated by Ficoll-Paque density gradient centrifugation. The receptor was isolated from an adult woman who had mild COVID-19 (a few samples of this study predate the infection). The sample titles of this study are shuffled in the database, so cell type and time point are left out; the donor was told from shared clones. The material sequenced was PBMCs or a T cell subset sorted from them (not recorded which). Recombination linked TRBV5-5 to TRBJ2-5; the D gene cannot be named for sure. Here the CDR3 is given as CASNVRSQETQYF. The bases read TGTGCCAGCAATGTCAGATCCCAAGAGACCCAGTACTTC.